The next 18 T cell receptor beta chains were all read from a single sample in a study of regulatory T cells in long-lasting Graves disease. iRepertoire HTBI primers and Arm-PCR of CDR3 regions built TCR beta libraries. In TCRdb, the multiplex PCR reads were re-called with MiXCR into one record per CDR3 protein. The sample has hundreds of thousands of distinct CDR3 sequences; around 20% are singletons. Documented time point: persistent/refractory GD, antithyroid drugs over 5 years with positive TRAb. The TCR library was made from RNA extracted from PBMCs. The sequencing here drew on peripheral blood mononuclear cells (PBMCs), taken when the disease was refractory, from a patient treated with antithyroid drugs. The receptor set was obtained from a female donor with Graves disease.

In its sample, this clonotype was seen a few times. The chain carries TRBV6-1 and TRBJ2-5, with 8 bases that match TRBD1. Per germline, CDR1 MNHNS and CDR2 SASEGT. J gave up 5 bases and V 6 bases, and 5 bases lay outside the gene matches. This CDR3 is built from 13 residues. The CDR3 is CASSRTGTETQYF. The CDR3 DNA is TGTGCCAGCAGCCGGACAGGGACGGAGACCCAGTACTTC.

The chain has TRBV6-2 or TRBV6-3 and TRBJ2-1; TRBD2 aligns across 12 bases. Germline-derived CDR1 and CDR2 are MNHEY and SVGEGT. This CDR3 is built from 18 residues. With V trimmed by 5 bases and J by 1 base, 9 bases remained unmatched. CDR3 protein: CASSEPSGRVRSYNEQFF. The DNA for the CDR3 is TGTGCCAGCAGTGAACCTAGCGGGAGGGTTCGGTCCTACAATGAGCAGTTCTTC.

This clonotype was seen many times. At one of its ends the junction is not consistent with the germline gene, which may arise from a read error. CDR3 sequence reads: CASSRGTGGTPNF. The CDR3 DNA is TGTGCCAGCAGCCGTGGGACAGGGGGTACCCCGAACTTC. V gene TRBV2 combines with J gene TRBJ2-5; 11 nucleotides agree with TRBD1. The V gene's germline CDR1 is SNHLY and CDR2 FYNNEI. This CDR3 has 13 residues.

This clonotype was observed a few times. A much larger clone sits a single nucleotide away, making a read error possible. The chain combines TRBV12-5 with TRBJ2-5; D perhaps matches TRBD2 (6 bases). The CDR3 is 17 amino acids. Per germline, CDR1 LGHNT and CDR2 FRNRAP. The CDR3 DNA follows: TGTGCTAGTGGTTTGGCCCCCGGAGGGCCGGGGGAAGAGATCCAGTACTTC. It yields the protein CASGLAPGGPGEEIQYF. Together with reference TRBV12-5 and TRBJ2-5, the CDR3 gives the full variable domain: DARVTQTPRHKVTEMGQEVTMRCQPILGHNTVFWYRQTMMQGLELLAYFRNRAPLDDSGMPKDRFSAEMPDATLATLKIQPSEPRDSAVYFCASGLAPGGPGEEIQYFGPGTRLLVL.

With regard to this clonotype: With a much larger clone just one base away, this may be a read error. The chain joins TRBV7-9 to TRBJ2-5, with D uncertain. V was shortened by 2 bases and J by 4 bases, with 5 bases between the two germline ends. CDR3 length equals 12 residues. The germline gives CDR1 SEHNR, CDR2 FQNEAQ (reference sequence). CDR3 in DNA: TGTGCCAGCAGCTTACATCGAGAGACCCAGTACTTC. This encodes CASSLHRETQYF. Using reference TRBV7-9 and TRBJ2-5 for the parts outside the CDR3, the full variable domain is DTGVSQNPRHKITKRGQNVTFRCDPISEHNRLYWYRQTLGQGPEFLTYFQNEAQLEKSRLLSDRFSAERPKGSFSTLEIQRTEQGDSAMYLCASSLHRETQYFGPGTRLLVL.

A few counts support this clonotype. The gene calls are TRBV5-6 and TRBJ2-2; D remains ambiguous. There are 12 residues in the CDR3. Trimming cost V 1 base and J 9 bases, with 7 bases left between them. Germline CDR1 is SGHDT and CDR2 is YYEEEE. CDR3 protein: CASSLWQRELFF. The CDR3 DNA follows: TGTGCCAGCAGCTTGTGGCAGAGGGAGCTGTTTTTT.

The sample holds many counts of this clonotype. The V gene is TRBV7-2, the J gene TRBJ2-7, with TRBD2 identical over 7 bases. Trimming removed 3 bases from V and 2 bases from J; junction bases left unmatched: 7. Looked up from germline, CDR1 is SGHTA and CDR2 is FQGNSA. The CDR3 sequence is 15 residues long. CDR3 sequence: CASSFLASGTYEQYF. CDR3 DNA sequence: TGTGCCAGCAGCTTCTTGGCTAGCGGAACCTACGAGCAGTACTTC.

The chain couples TRBV11-2 to TRBJ2-1, with 11 bases identical to TRBD1. V was clipped by 5 bases and J by 4 bases; unmatched bases: 4. Germline CDR1 is SGHAT and CDR2 is FQNNGV. The CDR3 loop spans 15 amino acids. In DNA form, the CDR3 reads TGTGCCAGCAGCCCGGGACAGGGGGATTACAATGAGCAGTTCTTC. As protein: CASSPGQGDYNEQFF. Full variable domain (outside the CDR3, taken from reference TRBV11-2 and TRBJ2-1): EAGVAQSPRYKIIEKRQSVAFWCNPISGHATLYWYQQILGQGPKLLIQFQNNGVVDDSQLPKDRFSAERLKGVDSTLKIQPAKLEDSAVYLCASSPGQGDYNEQFFGPGTRLTVL.

The rearrangement links TRBV7-2 to TRBJ1-1, with D possibly matching TRBD1 (5 bases). CDR1 SGHTA and CDR2 FQGNSA come from the germline V gene. The CDR3 totals 15 residues. The V end lost 5 bases, the J end lost 2 bases, and 15 bases lay between the germline ends. The DNA for the CDR3 is TGTGCCAGCAGCGCGCGGGGGAGAGTTAACACTGAAGCTTTCTTT. Its protein is CASSARGRVNTEAFF.

This chain uses TRBV20-1 with TRBJ2-3; D might be TRBD1 (6 bases). Trimming left V 2 bases short and J 0 bases short, with 15 bases between. The CDR3 length is 16 residues. CDR1 DFQATT and CDR2 SNEGSKA come from the germline V gene (reference sequence). The CDR3 nucleotides read TGCAGTGCTAGAACCGGACAGTCACCTAGCACAGATACGCAGTATTTT. Its translation is CSARTGQSPSTDTQYF.

This clonotype was seen repeatedly, ten times or more. This rearrangement joins TRBV5-1 to TRBJ1-1, with unresolved D. This CDR3 region has 15 residues. The germline gives CDR1 SGHRS, CDR2 YFSETQ. V lost 1 base and J 1 base, leaving 11 bases between the germline ends. The CDR3: CASSLKGGPNTEAFF. DNA of the CDR3: TGCGCCAGCAGCTTGAAAGGAGGACCGAACACTGAAGCTTTCTTT.

Turning to this clonotype: Mismatch with germline at one junction end may stem from a read error. This chain uses TRBV18 with TRBJ1-6; D is undetermined. The germline V gene encodes CDR1 KGHSH and CDR2 LQKENI. This CDR3 region has 15 residues. CDR3 in amino acids: CASSPPSAADSPPHF. CDR3 nucleotide sequence: TGTGCCAGCTCACCACCCAGTGCTGCCGATTCACCCCCCCACTTT.

This clonotype was recorded many times. The chain is built from TRBV30 and TRBJ2-7; 8 positions match TRBD1. The length of the CDR3 is 14 residues. Germline CDR1 is GTSNPN and CDR2 is SVGIG (reference sequence). V shed 3 bases and J 4 bases; nucleotides not matched to a gene: 8. The chain's CDR3 is CAWRGSGGFYEQYF. In DNA, the CDR3 is TGTGCCTGGAGGGGCTCAGGGGGCTTTTACGAGCAGTACTTC.

Remarks on this clonotype: This may come from a read error, since a much larger clone is one base off. The final CDR3 position lacks the conserved phenylalanine or tryptophan, pointing to a likely read error. The rearrangement links TRBV28 to TRBJ2-7; D call uncertain. The germline gives CDR1 MDHEN, CDR2 SYDVKM. The CDR3 contains 15 residues. Here the CDR3 reads CAISDGSRLSYEQYL. CDR3 coding DNA: TGTGCCATCAGTGACGGATCCCGATTGAGTTACGAGCAGTACCTC.

This clonotype showed up just a few times. The J gene is TRBJ2-5, the V gene TRBV5-1; D gene unclear. CDR1 and CDR2 (germline): SGHRS, YFSETQ. The CDR3 loop spans 12 amino acids. V lost 5 bases to trimming and J lost 1 base, with 6 bases between them. CDR3 DNA sequence: TGCGCCAGCAGTGCGGTCCAAGAGACCCAGTACTTC. Translating gives CASSAVQETQYF.

The V gene is TRBV30, the J gene TRBJ1-6; maybe TRBD1 (5 bases). Deletions cut 4 bases from V and 10 bases from J, with 8 bases between. This CDR3 is 11 amino acids long. Germline V gives CDR1 GTSNPN, CDR2 SVGIG (reference sequence). The CDR3 loop is CAWTRDSPLHF. CDR3 in DNA: TGTGCCTGGACGAGGGACTCACCCCTCCACTTT.

This clonotype came up a few times. This chain joins TRBV27 and TRBJ1-5; tentative D call: TRBD1 (6 bases). The V and J ends lost 5 bases and 4 bases respectively, with 9 bases between them. Germline V gives CDR1 MNHEY, CDR2 SMNVEV (reference sequence). The CDR3 is 13 amino acids. Here the CDR3 reads CASSVDRNQPQHF. DNA for the CDR3: TGTGCCAGCAGTGTAGACAGGAATCAGCCCCAGCATTTT.

In its sample, this clonotype was seen many times. V usage is TRBV10-2 and J usage is TRBJ2-5; a possible D gene is TRBD1 (6 bases). The length of the CDR3 is 15 residues. Trimming removed 2 bases from V and 2 bases from J, with 12 bases in between. Germline CDR1 WSHSY, CDR2 SAAADI. The CDR3 protein is CASSELRDKQETQYF. The CDR3 DNA sequence: TGCGCCAGCAGTGAGCTCCGGGACAAACAAGAGACCCAGTACTTC.